The source of this T cell receptor beta chain is a study of cytomegalovirus exposure and HLA in healthy donors (dated by TCRdb to between 2016 and 2019). Background on the whole study: According to an earlier analysis of a few hundred of the donors, roughly 180 million T cells yielded some 110 million unique TCR beta sequences and about 300 Gb of sequence data. In an earlier analysis of 587 of the donors, high-throughput TCR beta sequencing was used to judge whether each TCR beta V gene segment behaved as functional or pseudogenic. The aim of the study was to test whether cataloging public T cell receptors could identify signatures of past pathogen exposure. Because of strong linkage in the cohort, roughly five DR-DQ haplotypes were treated as single units for association and clustering. In a later genetic analysis, genome-wide SNP genotypes for 398 of the 666 donors were used, and that subset was treated as a discovery cohort. Donor age, sex, ethnicity and CMV serostatus were collected together with the repertoire data. In the later analysis, no new phenotypic data were used to find candidate immune exposures; instead, reliance was placed on TCR beta sequences and their occurrence across donors. To study patterns of TCR occurrence, a later analysis re-analyzed previously published TCR beta repertoires from more than 550 donors and added high-resolution HLA genotyping. Among the approximately 400 genotyped donors, about 83% belonged to the genetic ancestry cluster associated with self-reported Caucasian donors. Every repertoire in the discovery cohort had been generated on one and the same sequencing platform. High-throughput TCR immunosequencing, statistical association of individual TCRs with disease status, and machine learning were combined to predict cytomegalovirus infection status. Among some 410 genotyped donors of the cohort, an average of approximately 240,000 unique TCR beta nucleotide sequences were sequenced per donor, 15% to 20% of them non-productive. Both class I and class II loci were covered by HLA typing, at four-digit resolution. Along with the approximately 670-subject first cohort, a separate validation cohort of over a hundred different subjects was used. Using immunosequencing, the study profiled T cell repertoires from about 610 subjects and related those repertoires to cytomegalovirus serostatus. Typing coverage differed by locus: A, B, C, DRB1 and DQB1 were typed in roughly 620-630 donors, DQA1 in roughly 500, DPA1 in around 600, and DPB1 in roughly 450. Approximately 310 gigabases of sequencing data and tens of millions of unique TCR sequences were included in an early release covering about 700 HLA-typed donors. Here is what the overall study found, with its caveats: In an earlier analysis of about 540 of the donors, most TCR beta V segments were observed in productive rearrangements about 87% or about 30% of the time, broadly matching IMGT annotations. A total of 164 TCR beta chains were listed by the study as associated with cytomegalovirus. A later analysis found that most CMV-associated TCR beta chains appeared HLA-restricted, with HLA associations seemingly driven largely by CMV exposure. Some IMGT-functional V segments, including TRBV6-2 and TRBV6-3, could not be distinguished by the 87-base-pair reads and were therefore excluded. In a later analysis, HLA-associated TCR beta chains showed more clonal expansion and lower generation probabilities than non-associated chains that were equally common. In a later genetic analysis, a missense DCLRE1C variant was associated with V-gene and J-gene trimming of TCR beta chains, and the association was replicated in an independent cohort. In vitro tests confirmed that three of the cytomegalovirus-associated TCR beta chains recognize cytomegalovirus antigens. Most TCR sequences were observed very rarely across donors, whereas some public TCRs were present in many individuals. CMV serostatus was the only immune exposure information available for the cohort. Assigning TCR associations to individual alleles was difficult when HLA alleles, especially DR and DQ, strongly co-occurred. The sequencing pipeline was judged likely to have produced a cluster of highly shared sequence variants as a technical artifact. Several of the top co-occurrence clusters appeared to be linked to parvovirus B19, influenza, CMV and Epstein-Barr virus, according to a later analysis. Presence/absence analyses assumed roughly uniform sequencing depth across donors, an assumption that may not hold. A further reported finding was that TCR beta sequences accurately predicted the HLA-A and HLA-B alleles for most subjects in the first cohort. Linkage disequilibrium might explain the correlated functional status among segregating V segments, but an unknown experimental factor could not be ruled out. A later genetic analysis reported fewer N-insertions in productive TCRs among donors in an Asian-associated ancestry cluster than the roughly 720-donor mean. This cohort had only TCR beta chains sequenced, and the lack of alpha or paired-chain data limited which features could be detected. According to a later analysis, TCR association rates differed among HLA loci, with DRB1 alleles showing the most associated TCRs and HLA-C alleles showing the fewest. Approximately 16 rarely observed V segments, including chromosome 9 orphons, were excluded from the earlier analysis of about 600 of the donors because counts were too low. At a false discovery rate of 0.05, a later analysis linked 16,000 or so TCR beta sequences to specific HLA alleles. The authors suggested that the approach could potentially be extended to other disease states and immunological phenotypes. Because some donors lacked HLA typing at each locus, the association tests relied only on the typed subset. In both the original and validation cohorts, the classifier was reported to diagnose cytomegalovirus status with high specificity and sensitivity.

Trimming at the junction amounts to 3 bases on V and 11 bases on J, and the germline ends lie 23 bases apart. The CDR3 measures 16 amino acids from cysteine to phenylalanine. Only the CDR3 DNA is retained, 48 bases long and in frame from the first base. Based on the germline V gene (reference sequence), the CDR1 and CDR2 sequences are LNHNV and YYDKDF. In regard to this clone: The antigen this receptor binds is unknown.

Preparation of the library involved the immunoSEQ multiplex PCR assay. A mixture of 60 forward primers for TCR Vbeta segments and 13 reverse primers for TCR Jbeta segments was used in the multiplex PCR. A multiplex PCR assay on genomic DNA amplified the CDR3 region of rearranged TCR beta genes. The amplified TCR beta libraries were sequenced on the Illumina HiSeq System as 87-base-pair reads. In the original analysis: A later analysis counted approximately 76 million unique TCR beta chains across the 550 to 750 repertoires, and roughly 11 million of these chains were shared by at least two donors. Raw reads were error-corrected and collapsed into unique sequences with a nearest-neighbor algorithm that merged closely related sequences to remove PCR and sequencing errors. V, D and J gene segments were assigned by aligning CDR3 sequences to IMGT reference sequences. For a sequence to be retained, a match of at least six nucleotides to both a V gene segment and a J gene segment was required. Rearrangements were classified as productive when the CDR3 lacked stop codons and remained in frame with V and J, and all other rearrangements were classified as non-productive. Following IMGT convention, CDR3 was defined as the stretch from the second conserved V-encoded cysteine to the conserved J-encoded phenylalanine. Sequences without an unambiguous match to a single V gene segment were excluded from the earlier analysis of about 640 of the donors. In an earlier analysis of approximately 610 of the donors, V segments were called functional above 56.7% productive rearrangements and were called segregating when the between-donor standard deviation exceeded 5%. To diagnose cytomegalovirus status from the catalog of TCR beta chain sequences, a statistical classification framework was built. V and J gene assignment, in a later analysis, came from comparing TCR nucleotide sequences with IMGT/GENE-DB human TR gene sequences. In a later analysis, CDR3 sequences and most-parsimonious VDJ recombination scenarios were assigned using the TCRdist pipeline. In a later analysis, each TCR beta chain was defined by its CDR3 amino acid sequence together with its V-gene family, and reads without a unique V-gene family were excluded. As a way to deal with suspected cross-contamination and a sequencing artifact, a later analysis dropped nearly 600 nucleotide sequences that were highly shared and had low generation probability. For each public chain, a later analysis derived a clonal expansion index from normalized ranks of inferred template counts within each repertoire. A later analysis computed generation probabilities with a VDJ recombination model fitted to out-of-frame rearrangements, and checked the results against IGoR. A later analysis scored TCR-TCR, TCR-HLA and TCR-CMV co-occurrence with hypergeometric tests, applying a repertoire-size bias correction to TCR pairs. False discovery rates were estimated in a later analysis by permuting HLA or CMV assignments 20 times. In a later analysis, co-occurring TCRs were grouped with DBSCAN, and TCRdist sequence similarity was added when clustering was performed within HLA-allele-positive subsets. For co-occurrence clustering, repertoires with fewer than 30,000 or more than 120,000 public chains were excluded, along with four to six repertoires with anomalous nucleotide sharing. TCRdb stores this immuneACCESS table with in-frame sequences only. Part of the clones is absent; in the studies checked, under half of the shortfall reflects unresolved V genes, and no reason is known for the rest. The DNA gave D and trimming, while V, J and clone size come from that table. Per the sample table, the count is about 140,000 clones. The ten largest clones take up less than 3.5% of the sample.

The cohort was made up of around 720 healthy bone marrow donors. Cohort members were all nominally healthy when sampled, although unrecorded immune exposures were likely present. The donor tested CMV seronegative, placing the donor among the roughly 400 seronegative members of the cohort. A peripheral blood sample was collected from each donor, and TCR beta sequencing was performed on peripheral blood mononuclear cells. Genomic DNA was extracted from the blood cell samples with the Qiagen DNeasy Blood Extraction Kit. Sequencing was performed on PBMCs. The V and J segments used are TRBV15 and TRBJ1-5; TRBD1 could be the D gene, as 5 bases match. The sequence derives from a man aged 35 to 55 in good health and CMV-seronegative. The nucleotide sequence reads as follows: TGTGCCACCAGCAGGGGGGGTAGGGGTCCCGAAAGGACCCAGCATTTT. Protein translation: CATSRGGRGPERTQHF. With the rest looked up from the reference TRBV15 and TRBJ1-5 genes rather than sequenced, the full variable domain is DAMVIQNPRYQVTQFGKPVTLSCSQTLNHNVMYWYQQKSSQAPKLLFHYYDKDFNNEADTPDNFQSRRPNTSFCFLDIRSPGLGDTAMYLCATSRGGRGPERTQHFGDGTRLSIL.